This record covers a single T cell receptor (beta chain). The germline V gene encodes CDR1 SGHVS and CDR2 FQNEAQ. Trimming removed 5 bases at V and 5 bases at J, with 13 bases between. This CDR3 comprises 13 residues. Measured with immunoSEQ multiplex PCR; TCRdb has only the in-frame clones, and not every one. This sample yields some 38,000 clones, of which approximately 80% are seen a single time; approximately 15% belongs to the top ten. This specimen belongs to a study of blood T cell repertoires in COVID-19. The V gene is TRBV7-8, the J gene TRBJ2-7; no definite D call. This receptor was obtained from a man in his 70s with acute or convalescent COVID-19. The sequencing input was peripheral blood. CDR3 amino acids: CASSQLLGDEQYF. DNA for the CDR3: TGTGCCAGCAGCCAACTTCTTGGTGACGAGCAGTACTTC.